These 6 T cell receptor beta chains share one sample of origin, sequenced in a study of blood T cell repertoires in COVID-19. Method: immunoSEQ multiplex PCR; TCRdb's copy keeps in-frame clones and lacks some. The sample includes 310,000 or so clones, 88% seen only once; the top ten take approximately 4%. The specimen sequenced was peripheral blood. These receptors were collected from a woman between 45 and 65 years old with active or convalescent COVID-19.

This clone has a handful of counts. The chain recombines TRBV29-1 with TRBJ2-1; 7 bases line up with TRBD1. The length of the CDR3 is 14 residues. Per germline, CDR1 SQVTM and CDR2 ANQGSEA. Trimming cost V 3 bases and J 4 bases; bases outside gene matches: 6. The CDR3 loop reads CSVDRGQTYNEQFF. For the CDR3, the DNA is TGCAGCGTTGATAGGGGACAGACGTACAATGAGCAGTTCTTC.

The chain employs TRBV5-1 and TRBJ1-1; a weak D match, TRBD1 (6 bases). Germline V gene lookup returns CDR1 SGHRS and CDR2 YFSETQ. The CDR3 spans 15 residues. Trimming took off 0 bases at V and 6 bases at J, with 15 bases between the two ends. The chain's CDR3 is CASSLAGQGPAEAFF. In DNA form, the CDR3 reads TGCGCCAGCAGCTTGGCCGGGCAGGGGCCCGCTGAAGCTTTCTTT.

CDR3 amino acids: CASSMGHNTEAFF. DNA for the CDR3: TGTGCCAGTAGTATGGGACACAACACTGAAGCTTTCTTT. V gene TRBV19 combines with J gene TRBJ1-1; TRBD1 is a possible D gene (6 bases). Trimming removed 3 bases from V and 2 bases from J, with 7 bases in between. The CDR3 extends over 13 amino acids. Germline V gene sequence: CDR1 LNHDA, CDR2 SQIVND (reference sequence).

The V and J genes are TRBV4-2 and TRBJ2-1, with 9 bases identical to TRBD2. CDR1 is LGHNA and CDR2 is YNFKEQ in the germline V gene. The ends lost 3 bases at V and 0 bases at J; junction bases unmatched: 3. The CDR3 runs to 16 residues. The CDR3 here is CASSHVSGSSYNEQFF. The CDR3 nucleotides are TGTGCCAGCAGCCATGTTAGCGGGAGCTCCTACAATGAGCAGTTCTTC.

This chain connects TRBV7-3 to TRBJ2-2; TRBD1 matches 7 bases. Unmatched junction bases numbered 4, after V lost 3 bases and J lost 3 bases. CDR1 is SGHTA and CDR2 is FQGTGA in the germline V gene. This CDR3 has 15 amino acids. The CDR3 DNA reads as TGTGCCAGCAGCTTTAGACAGGGAGACACCGGGGAGCTGTTTTTT. It yields the protein CASSFRQGDTGELFF.

This chain connects TRBV5-5 to TRBJ1-1; possible D gene TRBD1, 5 bases. This CDR3 has 14 amino acids. Germline loops: CDR1 SGHKS, CDR2 YYEKEE (reference sequence). V was trimmed by 0 bases and J by 1 base, leaving 7 bases between them. The CDR3 loop is CASSLATGNTEAFF. In DNA form, the CDR3 reads TGTGCCAGCAGCTTGGCCACAGGGAACACTGAAGCTTTCTTT.